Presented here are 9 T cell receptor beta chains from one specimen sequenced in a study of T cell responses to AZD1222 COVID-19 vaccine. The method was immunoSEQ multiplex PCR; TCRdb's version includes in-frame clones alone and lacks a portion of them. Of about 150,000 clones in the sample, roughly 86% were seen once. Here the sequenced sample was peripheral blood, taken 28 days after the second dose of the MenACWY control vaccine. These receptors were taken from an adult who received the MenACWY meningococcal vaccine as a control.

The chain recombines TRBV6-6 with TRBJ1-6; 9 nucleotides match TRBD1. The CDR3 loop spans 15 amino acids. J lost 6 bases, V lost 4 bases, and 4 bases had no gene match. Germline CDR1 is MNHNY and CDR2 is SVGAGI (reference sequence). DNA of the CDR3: TGTGCCAGCAGTTTTCAGGACAGGGGTAATTCACCCCTCCACTTT. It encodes CASSFQDRGNSPLHF.

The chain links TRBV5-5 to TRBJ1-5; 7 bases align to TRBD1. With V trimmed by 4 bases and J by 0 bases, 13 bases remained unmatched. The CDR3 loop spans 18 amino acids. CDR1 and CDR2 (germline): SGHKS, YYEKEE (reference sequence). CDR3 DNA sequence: TGTGCCAGCAGCCTAACTCTTCGAACAGGGGATAGCAATCAGCCCCAGCATTTT. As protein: CASSLTLRTGDSNQPQHF.

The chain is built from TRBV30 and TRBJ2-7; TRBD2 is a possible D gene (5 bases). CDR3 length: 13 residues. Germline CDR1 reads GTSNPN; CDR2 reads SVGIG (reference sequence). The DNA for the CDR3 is TGTGCTCTCAACGGGGTTTACTCCTACGAGCAGTACTTC. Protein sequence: CALNGVYSYEQYF. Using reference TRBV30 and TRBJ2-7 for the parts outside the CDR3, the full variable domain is SQTIHQWPATLVQPVGSPLSLECTVEGTSNPNLYWYRQAAGRGLQLLFYSVGIGQISSEVPQNLSASRPQDRQFILSSKKLLLSDSGFYLCALNGVYSYEQYFGPGTRLTVT.

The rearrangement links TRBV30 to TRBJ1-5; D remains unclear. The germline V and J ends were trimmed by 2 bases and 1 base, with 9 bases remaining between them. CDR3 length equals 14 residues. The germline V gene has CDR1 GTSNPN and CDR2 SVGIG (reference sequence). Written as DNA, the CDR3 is TGTGCCTGGAGTAGAGGGTCGAGCAATCAGCCCCAGCATTTT. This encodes CAWSRGSSNQPQHF. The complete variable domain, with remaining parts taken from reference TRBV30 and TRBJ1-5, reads SQTIHQWPATLVQPVGSPLSLECTVEGTSNPNLYWYRQAAGRGLQLLFYSVGIGQISSEVPQNLSASRPQDRQFILSSKKLLLSDSGFYLCAWSRGSSNQPQHFGDGTRLSIL.

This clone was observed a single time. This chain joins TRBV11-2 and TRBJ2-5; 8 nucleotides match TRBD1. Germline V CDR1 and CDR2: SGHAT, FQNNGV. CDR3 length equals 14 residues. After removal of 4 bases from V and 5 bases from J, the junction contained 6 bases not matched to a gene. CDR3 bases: TGTGCCAGCAGCTATAACAGGGGGAAGGAGACCCAGTACTTC. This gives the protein CASSYNRGKETQYF. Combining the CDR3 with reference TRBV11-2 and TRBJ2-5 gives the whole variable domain EAGVAQSPRYKIIEKRQSVAFWCNPISGHATLYWYQQILGQGPKLLIQFQNNGVVDDSQLPKDRFSAERLKGVDSTLKIQPAKLEDSAVYLCASSYNRGKETQYFGPGTRLLVL.

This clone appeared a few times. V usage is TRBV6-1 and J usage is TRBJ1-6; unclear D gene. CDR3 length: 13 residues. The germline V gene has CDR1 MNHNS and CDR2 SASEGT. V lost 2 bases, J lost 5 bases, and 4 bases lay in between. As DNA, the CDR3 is TGTGCCAGCAGTGAAAAGAATAATTCACCCCTCCACTTT. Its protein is CASSEKNNSPLHF.

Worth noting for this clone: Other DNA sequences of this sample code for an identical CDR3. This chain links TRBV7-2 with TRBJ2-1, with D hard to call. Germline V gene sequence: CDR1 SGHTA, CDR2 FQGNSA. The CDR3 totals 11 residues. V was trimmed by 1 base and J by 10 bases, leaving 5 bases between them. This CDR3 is CASSLGPEQFF. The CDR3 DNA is TGTGCCAGCAGCTTAGGACCCGAGCAGTTCTTC. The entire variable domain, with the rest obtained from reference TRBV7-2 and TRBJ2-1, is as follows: GAGVSQSPSNKVTEKGKDVELRCDPISGHTALYWYRQSLGQGLEFLIYFQGNSAPDKSGLPSDRFSAERTGGSVSTLTIQRTQQEDSAVYLCASSLGPEQFFGPGTRLTVL.

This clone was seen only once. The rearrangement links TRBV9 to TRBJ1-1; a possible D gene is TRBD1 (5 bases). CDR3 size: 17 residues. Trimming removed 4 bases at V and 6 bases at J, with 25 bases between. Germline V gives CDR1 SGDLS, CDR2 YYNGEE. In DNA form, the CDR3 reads TGTGCCAGCAGCACCTTTTTGGAGCAGGGATCTTCGGCTGAAGCTTTCTTT. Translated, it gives CASSTFLEQGSSAEAFF.

CDR3 residues: CASSLEGSGELFF. DNA for the CDR3: TGCGCCAGCAGCTTGGAAGGATCCGGGGAGCTGTTTTTT. V and J are TRBV5-1 and TRBJ2-2; D gene uncertain. V shed 0 bases and J shed 6 bases, with 6 bases lying between them. The germline CDR1 and CDR2 sequences are SGHRS and YFSETQ. CDR3 size: 13 residues.